These 24 T cell receptor beta chains originate from one sample sequenced in a study of OX40 agonist ivuxolimab in advanced cancers. Assay: immunoSEQ multiplex PCR; the TCRdb copy retains only in-frame clones and omits some. Of roughly 20,000 clones in the sample, approximately 84% were seen once. The sequencing used CD4+ or CD8+ T cells sorted from blood, collected in a trial of the OX40 agonist ivuxolimab. The receptors shown here come from an adult with an advanced solid tumor such as melanoma, head and neck, liver or kidney cancer.

The chain has TRBV5-1 and TRBJ2-1, with D maybe TRBD2 (5 bases). Trimming removed 4 bases from V and 8 bases from J, with 13 bases in between. Germline V lookup: CDR1 SGHRS, CDR2 YFSETQ. This CDR3 has 13 residues. The CDR3 protein is CASSDGPDYEQFF. As DNA, the CDR3 is TGCGCCAGCAGCGACGGCCCGGACTATGAGCAGTTCTTC. Variable domain in full (rest from reference TRBV5-1 and TRBJ2-1): KAGVTQTPRYLIKTRGQQVTLSCSPISGHRSVSWYQQTPGQGLQFLFEYFSETQRNKGNFPGRFSGRQFSNSRSEMNVSTLELGDSALYLCASSDGPDYEQFFGPGTRLTVL.

The chain carries TRBV4-1 and TRBJ2-3; a weak D match, TRBD2 (5 bases). The CDR3 runs 14 residues. Germline CDR1 and CDR2: MGHRA and YSYEKL. V lost 1 base and J 5 bases, leaving 10 bases between the germline ends. CDR3 region: CASSQVTGVDTQYF. The DNA for the CDR3 is TGCGCCAGCAGCCAAGTGACCGGGGTAGATACGCAGTATTTT.

The chain has TRBV5-1 and TRBJ2-1; weak D call: TRBD2 (6 bases). Germline lookup yields CDR1 SGHRS and CDR2 YFSETQ. The CDR3 is made up of 15 amino acids. Trimming shortened V by 0 bases and J by 5 bases, and 12 bases separated the two germline ends. The CDR3 region is CASSLVVGSNNEQFF. CDR3 nucleotides: TGCGCCAGCAGCTTGGTAGTCGGGAGTAACAATGAGCAGTTCTTC.

The V call is TRBV7-3, the J call TRBJ2-3; TRBD2 agrees at 7 bases. The junction had 5 bases not matched to a gene; V was cut back by 5 bases and J by 3 bases. Germline V lookup: CDR1 SGHTA, CDR2 FQGTGA. There are 14 residues in the CDR3. The CDR3 nucleotides are TGTGCCAGCAGCCCCGGACTAGAGACAGATACGCAGTATTTT. Encoded protein: CASSPGLETDTQYF. The full variable domain, rest sourced from reference TRBV7-3 and TRBJ2-3, is GAGVSQTPSNKVTEKGKYVELRCDPISGHTALYWYRQSLGQGPEFLIYFQGTGAADDSGLPNDRFFAVRPEGSVSTLKIQRTERGDSAVYLCASSPGLETDTQYFGPGTRLTVL.

This sequence joins TRBV29-1 and TRBJ2-1; tentatively, D is TRBD2 (6 bases). The CDR3 has 15 residues. Trimming cost V 4 bases and J 7 bases, with 20 bases left between them. Germline values: CDR1 SQVTM, CDR2 ANQGSEA. The CDR3 bases are TGCAGCGTTGGGCAGACGGGACTCAGGGAGAATGAGCAGTTCTTC. This gives the protein CSVGQTGLRENEQFF.

This clone has only a few counts. V and J are TRBV7-6 and TRBJ2-1, with TRBD2 identical over 13 bases. The CDR3 is made up of 15 amino acids. Trimming took 4 bases from V and 8 from J; bases not matched to a gene: 5. Germline CDR1 and CDR2: SGHVS and FNYEAQ. The CDR3 sequence: CASSSIGLAGDEQFF. CDR3 coding DNA: TGTGCCAGCAGCTCGATAGGACTAGCGGGAGATGAGCAGTTCTTC.

The chain combines TRBV28 with TRBJ2-7; TRBD2 might be the D (6 bases). Between the trimmed V and J ends, which lost 7 bases and 2 bases, there was a span of 21 bases. Germline assignment: CDR1 MDHEN and CDR2 SYDVKM. The CDR3 has 16 amino acids. The CDR3: CASTRRVGLNPYEQYF. Written as DNA, the CDR3 is TGTGCCAGCACCCGAAGGGTCGGACTAAATCCCTACGAGCAGTACTTC.

This chain uses TRBV5-1 with TRBJ1-6; D is undetermined. The CDR3 length is 15 residues. The germline gives CDR1 SGHRS, CDR2 YFSETQ. Trimming pared 5 bases from V and 9 bases from J, leaving 18 bases between. In DNA, the CDR3 is TGCGCCAGCAGTTCTGGACGGACGGCGAGTTCACCCCTCCACTTT. Amino acid sequence: CASSSGRTASSPLHF.

The chain carries TRBV5-4 and TRBJ2-7; D tentatively fits TRBD1 or TRBD2 (5 bases each). Trimming took 0 bases from V and 3 from J, leaving 10 bases between them. Germline V gives CDR1 SGHNT, CDR2 YYREEE (reference sequence). CDR3 size: 14 residues. The CDR3 protein is CASSLGGSLYEQYF. CDR3 DNA: TGTGCCAGCAGCTTGGGGGGGAGTCTCTACGAGCAGTACTTC.

V usage is TRBV19 and J usage is TRBJ1-2; D is possibly TRBD1 (5 bases). The CDR3 loop spans 13 amino acids. Germline V gene data show CDR1 as LNHDA and CDR2 as SQIVND (reference sequence). V was shortened by 6 bases and J by 1 base, with 9 bases between the two germline ends. Here the CDR3 reads CASSQGVNYGYTF. CDR3 DNA: TGTGCCAGTAGCCAGGGAGTTAACTATGGCTACACCTTC.

This clone is labeled as large (0.1 to 1%). V is TRBV19 and J is TRBJ2-7, with a tentative D call TRBD1 (6 bases). V shed 5 bases and J shed 3 bases, with 11 bases lying between them. CDR3 length: 13 amino acids. Germline V lookup: CDR1 LNHDA, CDR2 SQIVND (reference sequence). The CDR3 DNA is TGTGCCAGTAGTGTCCGGGACAACTACGAGCAGTACTTC. This translates into CASSVRDNYEQYF.

The chain has TRBV5-1 and TRBJ2-7; D is possibly TRBD2 (5 bases). Trimming took 4 bases from V and 5 from J, leaving 10 bases between them. This CDR3 is 12 amino acids long. Germline CDR1 SGHRS, CDR2 YFSETQ. CDR3 protein: CASSQDWDEQYF. The DNA for the CDR3 is TGCGCCAGCAGCCAGGACTGGGACGAGCAGTACTTC.

Relative to its sample, this clone is medium-sized. Other DNA sequences in the sample encode the same CDR3. The genes are TRBV18 and TRBJ2-2, with D unclear. Germline loops: CDR1 KGHSH, CDR2 LQKENI. Trimming pared 3 bases from V and 1 base from J, leaving 6 bases between. The CDR3 is made up of 14 amino acids. CDR3 in DNA: TGTGCCAGCTCACCGGCCCTGAACACCGGGGAGCTGTTTTTT. It translates to CASSPALNTGELFF.

The chain employs TRBV7-3 and TRBJ2-5; 13 bases are shared with TRBD2. The V segment lost 5 bases and the J segment 5 bases; nucleotides outside the gene matches: 5. This CDR3 comprises 15 residues. From germline, CDR1 is SGHTA and CDR2 FQGTGA. The CDR3 loop is CASSPGLAGMETQYF. CDR3 nucleotides: TGTGCCAGCAGCCCGGGACTAGCGGGAATGGAGACCCAGTACTTC. The variable domain in full, with the rest retrieved from reference TRBV7-3 and TRBJ2-5, is GAGVSQTPSNKVTEKGKYVELRCDPISGHTALYWYRQSLGQGPEFLIYFQGTGAADDSGLPNDRFFAVRPEGSVSTLKIQRTERGDSAVYLCASSPGLAGMETQYFGPGTRLLVL.

The rearrangement joins TRBV4-3 to TRBJ2-7; D may be TRBD2 (6 bases). Germline V CDR1 and CDR2: LGHNA, YSLEER. V was pared by 3 bases and J by 6 bases, with 18 bases between. This CDR3 contains 15 residues. The CDR3 loop is CASSQRTDGSGEQYF. The CDR3 region has the DNA TGCGCCAGCAGCCAGAGGACTGACGGGAGTGGCGAGCAGTACTTC.

V and J are TRBV28 and TRBJ2-4; 10 bases line up with TRBD1. The CDR3 runs 15 residues. Trimming removed 5 bases from V and 7 bases from J; junction bases left unmatched: 8. Germline CDR1 MDHEN, CDR2 SYDVKM. CDR3 region: CASSPPGTGANIQYF. CDR3 in DNA: TGTGCCAGCAGTCCCCCCGGGACAGGGGCCAACATTCAGTACTTC. The variable domain in full, completed from reference TRBV28 and TRBJ2-4, reads DVKVTQSSRYLVKRTGEKVFLECVQDMDHENMFWYRQDPGLGLRLIYFSYDVKMKEKGDIPEGYSVSREKKERFSLILESASTNQTSMYLCASSPPGTGANIQYFGAGTRLSVL.

The chain carries TRBV6-6 and TRBJ2-2; possibly TRBD2 for D (5 bases). The V end lost 4 bases, the J end lost 10 bases, and 13 bases lay between the germline ends. The CDR3 sequence is 13 residues long. CDR1 and CDR2 from the germline V gene are MNHNY and SVGAGI (reference sequence). The CDR3 nucleotides read TGTGCCAGCAGTTCCCTCCCGGAGGTGGAGCTGTTTTTT. Translated, it gives CASSSLPEVELFF.

This clone was seen just once. V gene TRBV28 combines with J gene TRBJ1-4; 7 bases map to TRBD1. The V segment lost 3 bases and the J segment 6 bases; nucleotides outside the gene matches: 13. The germline CDR1 and CDR2 sequences are MDHEN and SYDVKM. The CDR3 runs 17 residues. The CDR3 reads CASSLTRGARGHEKLFF. CDR3 sequence (DNA): TGTGCCAGCAGTTTGACCAGGGGAGCGAGGGGGCATGAAAAACTGTTTTTT.

The chain combines TRBV6-6 with TRBJ2-5; D gene unclear. The germline CDR1 and CDR2 sequences are MNHNY and SVGAGI (reference sequence). This CDR3 is built from 15 residues. V was pared by 4 bases and J by 2 bases, with 14 bases between. The CDR3 protein is CASSFRAQPQETQYF. DNA for the CDR3: TGTGCCAGCAGTTTTAGGGCGCAGCCTCAAGAGACCCAGTACTTC.

The chain employs TRBV6-5 and TRBJ2-7; D unresolved. Germline V CDR1 and CDR2: MNHEY, SVGAGI. V lost 0 bases, J lost 2 bases, and 5 bases lay in between. This CDR3 has 13 amino acids. The CDR3 is CASSYSPPYEQYF. CDR3 nucleotide sequence: TGTGCCAGCAGTTACTCGCCACCCTACGAGCAGTACTTC.

This chain links TRBV25-1 with TRBJ2-2; no definite D call. The ends were cut back, 2 bases at V and 5 bases at J, with 12 bases in the middle. Looked up from germline, CDR1 is MGHDK and CDR2 is SYGVNS. This CDR3 comprises 15 residues. CDR3 in DNA: TGTGCCAGCAGTGAAATAGGGAAAGAGACCGGGGAGCTGTTTTTT. Translating gives CASSEIGKETGELFF.

The V and J genes are TRBV12-5 and TRBJ2-1; perhaps TRBD2 as D (5 bases). The V end was cut by 1 base, the J end by 1 base, with 11 bases between. CDR1 and CDR2 from the germline V gene are LGHNT and FRNRAP. This CDR3 region has 16 residues. In DNA, the CDR3 is TGTGCTAGTGGTTTGGGAATTAGCGCATCCTACAATGAGCAGTTCTTC. Translated: CASGLGISASYNEQFF.

This clone showed up just once. J is TRBJ2-7 and V is TRBV6-5; D may be TRBD1 (6 bases). The length of the CDR3 is 15 residues. The V gene lost 2 bases and the J gene lost 5 bases, with 16 bases spanning the gap. Per the germline V gene, CDR1 is MNHEY and CDR2 is SVGAGI. The CDR3 DNA reads as TGTGCCAGCAGTTACATTCGAACAGGGTGGAACGAGCAGTACTTC. This codes for CASSYIRTGWNEQYF.

J is TRBJ1-4 and V is TRBV29-1; D remains unclear. V lost 6 bases to trimming and J lost 8 bases, with 13 bases between them. CDR1 and CDR2 (germline): SQVTM, ANQGSEA. This CDR3 has 12 amino acids. CDR3 DNA sequence: TGCAGCGTCGCCCCAGCCGGAGAAAAACTGTTTTTT. This translates into CSVAPAGEKLFF.